One and the same sample provided the 18 T cell receptor beta chains below, sequenced in a study of lymphopenia after photon versus proton radiotherapy. Sequenced by immunoSEQ multiplex PCR; TCRdb stores in-frame clones only, minus some. Of about 22,000 clones in the sample, more than 85% were seen once. The sequenced sample was peripheral blood, obtained from a patient treated with proton-based radiotherapy. These receptors all come from a man of 80 years or more with esophageal cancer.

The chain carries TRBV12-5 and TRBJ2-5, with 11 bases matching TRBD1. The CDR3 totals 16 residues. After removal of 2 bases from V and 2 bases from J, the junction contained 4 bases not matched to a gene. Germline values: CDR1 LGHNT, CDR2 FRNRAP. The chain's CDR3 is CASGLLGQGGQETQYF. The CDR3 DNA is TGTGCTAGTGGTTTGTTGGGACAGGGGGGACAAGAGACCCAGTACTTC.

V is TRBV4-3 and J is TRBJ2-2, with D unclear. Trimming left V 0 bases short and J 2 bases short, with 7 bases between. Germline V gene data show CDR1 as LGHNA and CDR2 as YSLEER. CDR3 length equals 15 residues. The CDR3: CASSQDTRNTGELFF. CDR3 in DNA: TGCGCCAGCAGCCAAGATACGCGTAACACCGGGGAGCTGTTTTTT.

This chain links TRBV7-2 with TRBJ2-5; 8 positions match TRBD2. With V trimmed by 7 bases and J by 1 base, 8 bases remained unmatched. Germline V gene data show CDR1 as SGHTA and CDR2 as FQGNSA. CDR3 length equals 15 residues. The DNA for the CDR3 is TGTGCCAGCATCTTTACTAGCGGTCGCCAAGAGACCCAGTACTTC. It is translated as CASIFTSGRQETQYF.

The CDR3 here is CASSLTSRGNTDTQYF. The CDR3 coding sequence is TGTGCCAGCAGCTTAACCTCGCGGGGGAACACAGATACGCAGTATTTT. The gene calls are TRBV13 and TRBJ2-3, with 7 bases aligning to TRBD2. The CDR3 is 16 residues long. V gave up 2 bases and J gave up 2 bases; unmatched junction bases: 7. Germline lookup yields CDR1 PRHDT and CDR2 FYEKMQ (reference sequence).

The CDR3 coding sequence is TGCGCCAGCAGCTCCGATTATGCGGGAGGGCCGGGCGAGCAGTACTTC. Translating it yields CASSSDYAGGPGEQYF. This chain links TRBV5-1 with TRBJ2-7; 9 positions agree with TRBD2. V trimming: 3 bases; J trimming: 6 bases; junction bases outside the gene matches: 13. Germline V CDR1 and CDR2: SGHRS, YFSETQ. The CDR3 is made up of 16 amino acids.

The chain links TRBV5-1 to TRBJ2-2; TRBD2 matches at 7 bases. The CDR3 spans 15 residues. CDR1 and CDR2 from the germline V gene are SGHRS and YFSETQ. Trimming removed 2 bases from V and 3 bases from J; junction bases left unmatched: 4. The CDR3 protein is CASSFPGGDTGELFF. The CDR3 bases are TGCGCCAGCAGCTTTCCGGGGGGTGACACCGGGGAGCTGTTTTTT.

V is TRBV12-5 and J is TRBJ2-1, with D uncertain. Germline V gene data show CDR1 as LGHNT and CDR2 as FRNRAP. This CDR3 region has 19 residues. The V end was cut by 0 bases, the J end by 0 bases, with 18 bases between. CDR3 bases: TGTGCTAGTGGTTTGGTAATTTTGGCGGAGAAGAGCTCCTACAATGAGCAGTTCTTC. Protein: CASGLVILAEKSSYNEQFF.

The rearrangement links TRBV15 to TRBJ2-7, with TRBD1 as a possible D gene (6 bases). This CDR3 contains 14 residues. Germline V gives CDR1 LNHNV, CDR2 YYDKDF (reference sequence). The V end was cut by 0 bases, the J end by 2 bases, with 8 bases between. The CDR3 sequence: CATSREDSPYEQYF. The CDR3 DNA is TGTGCCACCAGCAGAGAGGACAGCCCCTACGAGCAGTACTTC.

The table lists this clone with a few counts. The V gene is TRBV11-2, the J gene TRBJ1-2; D call uncertain. This CDR3 is built from 13 residues. The germline V gene encodes CDR1 SGHAT and CDR2 FQNNGV. The V gene lost 0 bases and the J gene lost 5 bases, with 7 bases spanning the gap. The CDR3 DNA sequence: TGTGCCAGCAGCTTAGATTTCCCGTATGGCTACACCTTC. Its protein product is CASSLDFPYGYTF.

The chain has TRBV7-9 and TRBJ1-2; tentatively, D is TRBD1 (5 bases). The CDR3 extends over 13 amino acids. V lost 5 bases to trimming and J lost 4 bases, with 11 bases between them. In germline, CDR1 is SEHNR, CDR2 FQNEAQ (reference sequence). Here the CDR3 reads CASSVAGGYGYTF. The CDR3 DNA follows: TGTGCCAGCAGCGTCGCGGGGGGCTATGGCTACACCTTC.

The chain joins TRBV10-2 to TRBJ2-5; 14 nucleotides match TRBD2. Losses at the gene ends were 6 bases for V and 1 base for J; bases not matched to a gene: 4. Germline V gene sequence: CDR1 WSHSY, CDR2 SAAADI. This CDR3 has 16 residues. In DNA, the CDR3 is TGCGCCAGCAGCCTCGGGACTAGCGGGAGCCAAGAGACCCAGTACTTC. Amino acids: CASSLGTSGSQETQYF.

CDR3 in amino acids: CASSRLQGPVGYTF. Written as DNA, the CDR3 is TGCGCCAGCAGCCGGCTACAGGGCCCGGTTGGCTACACCTTC. This chain links TRBV4-3 with TRBJ1-2; a weak D match, TRBD1 (6 bases). V lost 4 bases and J lost 7, with 16 bases in between. The CDR3 spans 14 residues. Germline V CDR1 and CDR2: LGHNA, YSLEER.

This clone was seen only once. This sequence joins TRBV6-5 and TRBJ1-2; 8 bases match TRBD1. The CDR3 is made up of 15 amino acids. Germline CDR1 reads MNHEY; CDR2 reads SVGAGI. With V trimmed by 2 bases and J by 4 bases, 6 bases remained unmatched. CDR3 in amino acids: CASSYGSDRAYGYTF. CDR3 nucleotide sequence: TGTGCCAGCAGTTACGGATCGGACAGGGCCTATGGCTACACCTTC.

V usage is TRBV6-6 and J usage is TRBJ2-3; TRBD1 agrees at 9 bases. V shed 6 bases and J 4 bases; nucleotides not matched to a gene: 5. CDR3 length: 14 residues. Germline lookup yields CDR1 MNHNY and CDR2 SVGAGI (reference sequence). The CDR3, as DNA: TGTGCCAGCAGCTGGACAGGGGATGCAGATACGCAGTATTTT. Its protein product is CASSWTGDADTQYF.

The rearrangement uses TRBV5-4 and TRBJ1-2; D is perhaps TRBD1 (5 bases). The V and J ends lost 3 bases and 4 bases respectively, with 16 bases between them. Germline assignment: CDR1 SGHNT and CDR2 YYREEE (reference sequence). The CDR3 runs 15 residues. CDR3 in amino acids: CASSSGTPKGYGYTF. The CDR3 DNA follows: TGTGCCAGCAGCTCCGGGACCCCAAAGGGCTATGGCTACACCTTC.

V is TRBV5-6 and J is TRBJ1-5, with 7 bases fitting TRBD1. J gave up 4 bases and V 3 bases, and 4 bases lay outside the gene matches. Germline values: CDR1 SGHDT, CDR2 YYEEEE. The CDR3 length is 14 residues. Here the CDR3 DNA reads TGTGCCAGCAGCTGGGGGACAGAAAATCAGCCCCAGCATTTT. Encoded protein: CASSWGTENQPQHF.

The rearrangement links TRBV7-2 to TRBJ2-7; no firm D call. Germline CDR1 SGHTA, CDR2 FQGNSA. This CDR3 contains 12 residues. The V end lost 5 bases, the J end lost 5 bases, and 10 bases lay between the germline ends. In DNA form, the CDR3 reads TGTGCCAGCAGCAACCCCTACCACGAGCAGTACTTC. Its translation is CASSNPYHEQYF.

V gene TRBV7-2 combines with J gene TRBJ1-3, with D possibly matching TRBD1 (6 bases). Germline assignment: CDR1 SGHTA and CDR2 FQGNSA. The CDR3 length is 16 residues. V lost 0 bases and J 0 bases, leaving 9 bases between the germline ends. In DNA form, the CDR3 reads TGTGCCAGCAGCTTAGCGGGCAGGGGCTCTGGAAACACCATATATTTT. Protein: CASSLAGRGSGNTIYF.